This record covers a single T cell receptor (beta chain). No antigen is known for it. Germline-derived CDR1 and CDR2 are SGHTA and FQGNSA. V lost 5 bases to trimming and J lost 1 base, with 14 bases between them. The CDR3 is made up of 15 amino acids. The run depth of the assay was deep. Clones were sequenced by immunoSEQ multiplex PCR, and TCRdb holds only the in-frame ones, with some missing. The table records over 2 million clones, just under 95% of them present only once. This entry comes from a study of shared clonotypes between healthy human individuals. Study as a whole: Researchers assigned three CD4 naive, three CD4 memory, two CD8 naive and one CD8 memory plate to each donor.

The donors were all Caucasian adults (living in Nashville, Tennessee). Study-level findings and limits: In a handful of donors, about 5% of naive CD4 clonotypes appeared in common.

This TCR came from a man between 18 and 29 years old in good health. Some clones in this sample may be carry-over from other donors' samples. Input material: naive CD4+ T cells from PBMCs. Subset defined: CD45RA+ positively selected. The rearrangement uses TRBV7-2 and TRBJ1-1, with unresolved D. The CDR3 DNA reads as TGTGCCAGCAGCGGACCCGGACGCGGGAACACTGAAGCTTTCTTT. Encoded protein: CASSGPGRGNTEAFF.